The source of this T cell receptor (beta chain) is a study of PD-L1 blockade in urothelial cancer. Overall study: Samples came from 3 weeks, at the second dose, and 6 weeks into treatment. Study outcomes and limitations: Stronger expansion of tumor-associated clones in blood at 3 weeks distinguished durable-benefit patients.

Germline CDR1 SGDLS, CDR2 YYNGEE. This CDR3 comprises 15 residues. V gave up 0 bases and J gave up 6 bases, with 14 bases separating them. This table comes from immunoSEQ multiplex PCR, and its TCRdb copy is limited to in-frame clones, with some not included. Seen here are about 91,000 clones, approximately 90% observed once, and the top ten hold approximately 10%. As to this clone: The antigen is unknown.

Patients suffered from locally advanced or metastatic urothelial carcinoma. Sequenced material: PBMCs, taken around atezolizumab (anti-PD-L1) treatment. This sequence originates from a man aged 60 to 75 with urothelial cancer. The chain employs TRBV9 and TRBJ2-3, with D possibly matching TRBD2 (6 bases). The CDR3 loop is CASSVGPGEQDTQYF. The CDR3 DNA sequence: TGTGCCAGCAGCGTAGGCCCGGGGGAACAGGATACGCAGTATTTT.